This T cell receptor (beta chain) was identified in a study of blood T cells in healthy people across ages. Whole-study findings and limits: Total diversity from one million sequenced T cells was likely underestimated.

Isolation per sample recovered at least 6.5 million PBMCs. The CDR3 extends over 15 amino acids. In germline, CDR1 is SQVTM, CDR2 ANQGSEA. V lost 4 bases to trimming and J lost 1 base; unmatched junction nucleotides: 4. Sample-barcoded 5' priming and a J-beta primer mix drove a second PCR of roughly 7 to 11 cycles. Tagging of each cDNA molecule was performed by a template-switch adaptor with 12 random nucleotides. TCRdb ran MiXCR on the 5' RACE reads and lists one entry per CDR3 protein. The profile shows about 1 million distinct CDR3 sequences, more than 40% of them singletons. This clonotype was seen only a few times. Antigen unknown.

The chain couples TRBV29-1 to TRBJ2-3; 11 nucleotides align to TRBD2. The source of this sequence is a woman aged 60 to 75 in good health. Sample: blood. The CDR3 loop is CSVGLAGGGTDTQYF. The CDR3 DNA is TGCAGCGTTGGTCTAGCGGGAGGAGGCACAGATACGCAGTATTTT.